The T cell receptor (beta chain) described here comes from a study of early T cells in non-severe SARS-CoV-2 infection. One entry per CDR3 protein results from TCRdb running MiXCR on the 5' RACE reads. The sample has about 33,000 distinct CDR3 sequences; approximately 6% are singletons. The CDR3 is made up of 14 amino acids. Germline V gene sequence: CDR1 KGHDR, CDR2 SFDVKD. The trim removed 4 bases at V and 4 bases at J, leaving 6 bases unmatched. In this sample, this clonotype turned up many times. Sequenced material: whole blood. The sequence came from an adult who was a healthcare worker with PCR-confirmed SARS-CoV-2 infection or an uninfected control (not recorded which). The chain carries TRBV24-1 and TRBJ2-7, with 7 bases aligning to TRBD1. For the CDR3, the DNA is TGTGCCACCAGTGACGGACAGGTTGAGTACGAGCAGTACTTC. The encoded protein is CATSDGQVEYEQYF.